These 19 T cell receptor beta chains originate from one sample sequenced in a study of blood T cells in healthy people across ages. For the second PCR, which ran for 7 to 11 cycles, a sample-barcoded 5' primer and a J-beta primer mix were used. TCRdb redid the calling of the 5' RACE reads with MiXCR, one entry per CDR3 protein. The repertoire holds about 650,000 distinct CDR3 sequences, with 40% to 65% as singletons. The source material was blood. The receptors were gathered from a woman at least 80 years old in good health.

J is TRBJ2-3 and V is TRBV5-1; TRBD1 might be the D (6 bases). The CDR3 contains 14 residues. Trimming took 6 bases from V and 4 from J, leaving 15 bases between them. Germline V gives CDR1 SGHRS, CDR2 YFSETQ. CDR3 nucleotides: TGCGCCAGCAACCAACAGGGCCGGGCAGATACGCAGTATTTT. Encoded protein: CASNQQGRADTQYF.

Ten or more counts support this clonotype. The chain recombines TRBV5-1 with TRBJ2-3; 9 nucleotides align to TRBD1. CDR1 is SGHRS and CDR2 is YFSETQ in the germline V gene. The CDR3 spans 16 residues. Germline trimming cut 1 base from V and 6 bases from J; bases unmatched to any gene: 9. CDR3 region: CASSLRGDRDLDTQYF. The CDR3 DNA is TGCGCCAGCAGCTTGAGGGGGGACAGGGACCTGGATACGCAGTATTTT.

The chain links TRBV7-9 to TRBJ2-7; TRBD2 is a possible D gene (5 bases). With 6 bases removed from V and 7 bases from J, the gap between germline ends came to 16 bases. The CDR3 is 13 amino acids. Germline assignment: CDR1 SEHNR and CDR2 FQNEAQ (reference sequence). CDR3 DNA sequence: TGTGCCAGCAGGGCCAGGACTCAGTGGGAGCAGTACTTC. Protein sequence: CASRARTQWEQYF.

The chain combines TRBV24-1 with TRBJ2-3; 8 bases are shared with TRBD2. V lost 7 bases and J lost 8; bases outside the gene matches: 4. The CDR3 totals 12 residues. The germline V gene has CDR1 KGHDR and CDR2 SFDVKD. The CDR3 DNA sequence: TGTGCCACCAGGGAAAGCGGGAGTACGCAGTATTTT. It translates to CATRESGSTQYF.

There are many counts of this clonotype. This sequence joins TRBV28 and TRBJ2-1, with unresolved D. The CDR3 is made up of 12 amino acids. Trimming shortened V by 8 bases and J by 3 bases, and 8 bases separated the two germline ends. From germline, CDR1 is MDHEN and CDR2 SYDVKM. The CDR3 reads CASRLRYNEQFF. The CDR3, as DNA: TGTGCCAGCCGACTCCGCTACAATGAGCAGTTCTTC.

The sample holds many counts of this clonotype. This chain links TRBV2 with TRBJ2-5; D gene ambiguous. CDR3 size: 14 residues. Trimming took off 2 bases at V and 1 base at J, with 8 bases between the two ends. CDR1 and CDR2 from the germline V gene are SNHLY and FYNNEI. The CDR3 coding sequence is TGTGCCAGCAGTGAATTGGGGTTCCAAGAGACCCAGTACTTC. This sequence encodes CASSELGFQETQYF.

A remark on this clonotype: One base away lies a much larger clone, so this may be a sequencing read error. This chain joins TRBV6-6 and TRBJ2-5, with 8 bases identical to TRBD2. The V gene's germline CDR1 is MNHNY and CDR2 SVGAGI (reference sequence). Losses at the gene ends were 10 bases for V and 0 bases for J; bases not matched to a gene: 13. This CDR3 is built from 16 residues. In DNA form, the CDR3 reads TGTGCCACCGCGGGGGGCGTGTTATGGTACCAAGAGACCCAGTACTTC. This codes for CATAGGVLWYQETQYF.

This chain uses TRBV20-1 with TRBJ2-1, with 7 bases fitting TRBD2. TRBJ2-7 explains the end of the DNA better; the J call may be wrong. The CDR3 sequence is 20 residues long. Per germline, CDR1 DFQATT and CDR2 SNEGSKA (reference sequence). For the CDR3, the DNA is TGCAGTGCTAGAGATCTTGACCCGTGGGGGGGGTCGAGCTCCTACAATGAGCAGTACTTC. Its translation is CSARDLDPWGGSSSYNEQYF.

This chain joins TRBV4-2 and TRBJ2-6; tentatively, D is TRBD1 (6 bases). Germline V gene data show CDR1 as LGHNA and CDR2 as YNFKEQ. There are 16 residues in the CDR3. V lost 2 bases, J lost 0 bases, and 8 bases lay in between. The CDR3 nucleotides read TGTGCCAGCAGCCAAACAGGGCCCTCTGGGGCCAACGTCCTGACTTTC. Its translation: CASSQTGPSGANVLTF.

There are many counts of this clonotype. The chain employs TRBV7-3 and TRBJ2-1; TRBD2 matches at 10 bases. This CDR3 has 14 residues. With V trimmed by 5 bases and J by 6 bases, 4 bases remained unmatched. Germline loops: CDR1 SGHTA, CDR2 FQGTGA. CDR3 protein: CASSHSGGINEQFF. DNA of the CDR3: TGTGCCAGCAGCCATAGCGGGGGGATCAATGAGCAGTTCTTC.

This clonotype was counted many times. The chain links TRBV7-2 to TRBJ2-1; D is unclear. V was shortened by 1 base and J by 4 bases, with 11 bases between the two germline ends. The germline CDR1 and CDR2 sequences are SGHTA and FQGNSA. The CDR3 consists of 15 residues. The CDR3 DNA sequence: TGTGCCAGCAGCTTAGACTACCGAGCTTACAATGAGCAGTTCTTC. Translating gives CASSLDYRAYNEQFF.

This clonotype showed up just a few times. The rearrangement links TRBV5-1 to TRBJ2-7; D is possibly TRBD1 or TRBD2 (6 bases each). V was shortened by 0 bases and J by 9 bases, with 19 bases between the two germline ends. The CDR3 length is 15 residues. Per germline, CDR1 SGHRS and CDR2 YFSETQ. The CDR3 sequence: CASSLEGGSSGGQYF. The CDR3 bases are TGCGCCAGCAGCTTGGAGGGGGGATCCTCTGGGGGGCAGTACTTC.

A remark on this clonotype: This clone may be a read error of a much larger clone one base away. The CDR3 DNA sequence: TGTGCCAGCAGTTATGTCTCAGGTGGGATTGAGCAGTTCTTC. Its protein is CASSYVSGGIEQFF. The gene calls are TRBV27 and TRBJ2-1, with D unresolved. The germline gives CDR1 MNHEY, CDR2 SMNVEV (reference sequence). CDR3 size: 14 residues. V was trimmed by 4 bases and J by 9 bases, leaving 16 bases between them.

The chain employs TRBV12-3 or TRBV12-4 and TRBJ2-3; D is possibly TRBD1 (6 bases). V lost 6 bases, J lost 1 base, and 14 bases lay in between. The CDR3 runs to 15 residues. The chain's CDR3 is CASSYNRARTDTQYF. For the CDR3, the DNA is TGTGCCAGCAGCTACAACAGGGCCCGCACAGATACGCAGTATTTT.

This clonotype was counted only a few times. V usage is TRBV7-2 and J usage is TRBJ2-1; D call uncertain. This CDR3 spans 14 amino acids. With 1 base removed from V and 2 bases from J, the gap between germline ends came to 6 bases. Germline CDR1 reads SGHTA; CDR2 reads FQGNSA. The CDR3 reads CASSLGYTYNEQFF. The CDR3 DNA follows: TGTGCCAGCAGCTTAGGTTATACCTACAATGAGCAGTTCTTC.

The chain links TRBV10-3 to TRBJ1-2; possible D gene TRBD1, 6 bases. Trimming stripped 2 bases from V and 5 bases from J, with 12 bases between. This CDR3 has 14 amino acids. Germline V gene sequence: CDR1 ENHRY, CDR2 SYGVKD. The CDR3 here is CAISEGDRPYGYTF. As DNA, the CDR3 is TGTGCCATCAGTGAGGGTGACAGGCCGTATGGCTACACCTTC.

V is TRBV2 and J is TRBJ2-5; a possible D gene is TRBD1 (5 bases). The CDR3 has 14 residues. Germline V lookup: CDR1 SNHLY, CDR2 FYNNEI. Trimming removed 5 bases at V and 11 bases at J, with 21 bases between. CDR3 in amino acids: CASSRMLGPNEQYF. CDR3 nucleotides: TGTGCCAGCAGTCGAATGCTGGGGCCCAATGAGCAGTACTTC.

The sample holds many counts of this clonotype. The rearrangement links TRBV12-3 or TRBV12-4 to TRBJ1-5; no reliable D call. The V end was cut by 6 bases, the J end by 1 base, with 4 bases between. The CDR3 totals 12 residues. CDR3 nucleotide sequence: TGTGCCAGCAGCCAAAGCAATCAGCCCCAGCATTTT. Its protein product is CASSQSNQPQHF.

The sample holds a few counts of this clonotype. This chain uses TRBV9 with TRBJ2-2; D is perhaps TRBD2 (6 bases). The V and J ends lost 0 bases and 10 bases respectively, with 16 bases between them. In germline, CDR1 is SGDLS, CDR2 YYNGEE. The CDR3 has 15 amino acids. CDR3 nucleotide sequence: TGTGCCAGCAGCGTAGAGGCGGGGCCCTGGGAGGAGCTGTTTTTT. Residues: CASSVEAGPWEELFF.